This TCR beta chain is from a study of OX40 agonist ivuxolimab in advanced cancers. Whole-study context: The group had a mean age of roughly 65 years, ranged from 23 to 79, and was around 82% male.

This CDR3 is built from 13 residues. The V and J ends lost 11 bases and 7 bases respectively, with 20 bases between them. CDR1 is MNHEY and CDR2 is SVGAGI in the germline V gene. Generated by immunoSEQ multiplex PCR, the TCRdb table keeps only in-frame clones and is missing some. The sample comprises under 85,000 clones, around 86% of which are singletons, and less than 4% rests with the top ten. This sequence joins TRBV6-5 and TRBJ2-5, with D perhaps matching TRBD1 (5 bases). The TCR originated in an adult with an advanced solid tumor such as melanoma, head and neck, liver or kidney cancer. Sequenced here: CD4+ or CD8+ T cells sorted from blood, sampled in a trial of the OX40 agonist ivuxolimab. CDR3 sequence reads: CADCGAAPGTQYF. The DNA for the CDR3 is TGTGCCGATTGTGGGGCCGCTCCGGGGACCCAGTACTTC.